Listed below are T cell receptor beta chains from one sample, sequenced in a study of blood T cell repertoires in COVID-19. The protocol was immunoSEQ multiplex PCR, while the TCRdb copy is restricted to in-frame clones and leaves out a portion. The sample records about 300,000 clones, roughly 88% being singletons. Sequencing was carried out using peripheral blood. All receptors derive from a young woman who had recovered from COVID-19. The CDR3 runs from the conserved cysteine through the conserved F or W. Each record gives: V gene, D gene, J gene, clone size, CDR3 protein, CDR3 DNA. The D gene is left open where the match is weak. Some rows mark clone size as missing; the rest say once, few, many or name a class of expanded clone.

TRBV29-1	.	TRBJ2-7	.	CSVQGKDSYEQYF	TGCAGCGTTCAGGGGAAGGACTCCTACGAGCAGTACTTC
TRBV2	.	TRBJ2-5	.	CASSGTLSAQYF	TGTGCCAGCAGTGGAACCCTTTCGGCCCAGTACTTC
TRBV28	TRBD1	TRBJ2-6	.	CASRPGTGDSGANVLTF	TGTGCCAGCAGACCCGGGACAGGGGACTCTGGGGCCAACGTCCTGACTTTC
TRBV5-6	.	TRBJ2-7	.	CASSFGSGESDEQYF	TGTGCCAGCAGCTTCGGGTCGGGGGAAAGTGACGAGCAGTACTTC
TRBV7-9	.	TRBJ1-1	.	CASNLLRRNTEAFF	TGTGCCAGCAACCTCCTCCGGAGGAACACTGAAGCTTTCTTT
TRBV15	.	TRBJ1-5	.	CATSREVTGQPQHF	TGTGCCACCAGCAGAGAAGTGACGGGTCAGCCCCAGCATTTT
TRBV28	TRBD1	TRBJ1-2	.	CASSDGTVGYTF	TGTGCCAGCAGCGACGGGACAGTCGGCTACACCTTC
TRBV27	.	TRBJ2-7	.	CASKPPSRCPF	TGTGCCAGCAAACCCCCCTCGCGTTGTCCTTTC
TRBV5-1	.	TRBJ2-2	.	CASSLIVNTGELFF	TGCGCCAGCAGCTTAATAGTTAATACCGGGGAGCTGTTTTTT
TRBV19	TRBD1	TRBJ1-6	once	CASRLQGTDSPLHF	TGTGCCAGTCGACTACAGGGGACGGATTCACCCCTCCACTTT
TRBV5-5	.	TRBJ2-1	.	CASSLAGNSYNEQFF	TGTGCCAGCAGCTTGGCGGGAAACTCCTACAATGAGCAGTTCTTC
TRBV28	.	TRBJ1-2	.	CASREGQITYGYTF	TGTGCCAGCAGAGAAGGACAGATTACCTATGGCTACACCTTC
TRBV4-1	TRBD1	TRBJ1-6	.	CASSQARGVEPNSPLHF	TGCGCCAGCAGCCAAGCCAGGGGGGTTGAGCCGAATTCACCCCTCCACTTT
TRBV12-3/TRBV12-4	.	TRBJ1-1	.	CASSLQGDTEAFF	TGTGCCAGCAGTCTTCAGGGTGACACTGAAGCTTTCTTT
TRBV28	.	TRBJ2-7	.	CASSLISGYEQYF	TGTGCCAGCAGTTTAATATCCGGGTACGAGCAGTACTTC
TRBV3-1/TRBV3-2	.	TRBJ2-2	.	CASSQAGRITGELFF	TGTGCCAGCAGCCAAGCAGGGCGAATTACCGGGGAGCTGTTTTTT
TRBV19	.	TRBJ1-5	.	CASSPPGRGSHQPQHF	TGTGCCAGTAGTCCCCCGGGCAGGGGCTCCCATCAGCCCCAGCATTTT
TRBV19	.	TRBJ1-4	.	CASSLSGFNEKLFF	TGTGCCAGTAGTCTGTCAGGGTTTAATGAAAAACTGTTTTTT
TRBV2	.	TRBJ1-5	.	CASSERRTDNQPQHF	TGTGCCAGCAGTGAAAGGCGGACAGACAATCAGCCCCAGCATTTT
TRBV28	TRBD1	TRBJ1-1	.	CASSAYRGSGTEAFF	TGTGCCAGCAGTGCCTACAGGGGGTCGGGCACTGAAGCTTTCTTT
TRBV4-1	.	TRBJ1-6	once	CASSRGGVLSDPKSPLHF	TGCGCCAGCAGCCGTGGCGGCGTTTTATCCGATCCGAAGTCACCCCTCCACTTT
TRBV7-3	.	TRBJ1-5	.	CASSLTLDSHNQPQHF	TGTGCCAGCAGCTTAACTCTCGACAGCCACAATCAGCCCCAGCATTTT
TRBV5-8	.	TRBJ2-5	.	CASSLRRSRPGSETQYF	TGTGCCAGCAGCTTGCGTCGATCTCGGCCGGGGTCAGAGACCCAGTACTTC
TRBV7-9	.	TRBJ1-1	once	CASSLGGLMNTEAFF	TGTGCCAGCAGCTTAGGAGGACTCATGAACACTGAAGCTTTCTTT
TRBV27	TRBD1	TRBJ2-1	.	CASRLDSGGSSYNEQFF	TGTGCCAGCAGACTAGACTCAGGGGGCAGCTCCTACAATGAGCAGTTCTTC
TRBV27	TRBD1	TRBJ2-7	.	CASRGDRGLRPYEQYF	TGTGCCAGCAGGGGGGACAGGGGGCTAAGACCCTACGAGCAGTACTTC
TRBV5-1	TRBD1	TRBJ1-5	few	CASSPGTGNQPQHF	TGCGCCAGCAGCCCCGGGACAGGGAATCAGCCCCAGCATTTT
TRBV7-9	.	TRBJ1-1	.	CASSLGRGEAFF	TGTGCCAGCAGCTTAGGGAGAGGGGAAGCTTTCTTT
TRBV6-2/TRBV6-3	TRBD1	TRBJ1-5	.	CASSYLDGTGGQPQHF	TGTGCCAGCAGTTACTTGGACGGGACAGGGGGTCAGCCCCAGCATTTT
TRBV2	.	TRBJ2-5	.	CASSWSLEETQYF	TGTGCCAGCAGTTGGAGCTTGGAAGAGACCCAGTACTTC
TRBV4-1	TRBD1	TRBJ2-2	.	CASSHNRGRTGELFF	TGCGCCAGCAGCCACAACAGGGGGCGGACCGGGGAGCTGTTTTTT
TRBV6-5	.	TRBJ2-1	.	CASSRDTRVNEQFF	TGTGCCAGCAGCCGGGACACTCGAGTCAATGAGCAGTTCTTC
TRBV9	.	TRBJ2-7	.	CASSSRLDSYEQYF	TGTGCCAGCAGCTCCCGACTGGATTCCTACGAGCAGTACTTC
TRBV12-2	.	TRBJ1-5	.	CASRLARGGRFSNQPQHF	TGTGCAAGTCGCTTAGCGCGCGGGGGCCGGTTTAGCAATCAGCCCCAGCATTTT
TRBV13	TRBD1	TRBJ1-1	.	CASSLGMTGGAFF	TGTGCCAGCAGCTTAGGCATGACAGGGGGAGCTTTCTTT
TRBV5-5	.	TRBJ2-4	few	CASTYPPVAHIQYF	TGTGCCAGCACGTATCCCCCCGTGGCCCACATTCAGTACTTC
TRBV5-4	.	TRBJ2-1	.	CASSSPSPGDNEQFF	TGTGCCAGCAGCTCTCCCTCGCCCGGGGACAATGAGCAGTTCTTC
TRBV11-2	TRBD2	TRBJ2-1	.	CASSSRTSPGEQFF	TGTGCCAGCAGCTCACGGACTAGCCCCGGTGAGCAGTTCTTC
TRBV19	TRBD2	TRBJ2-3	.	CATREGSGPTDTQYF	TGTGCCACTAGAGAAGGTAGCGGGCCCACAGATACGCAGTATTTT
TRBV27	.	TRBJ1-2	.	CASSSPGYGYTF	TGTGCCAGCAGCTCACCAGGCTATGGCTACACCTTC
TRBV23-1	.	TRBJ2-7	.	CASSRQGSGECEQYF	TGCGCCAGCAGTCGTCAAGGGTCAGGGGAGTGCGAGCAGTACTTC
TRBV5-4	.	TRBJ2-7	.	CASSLYSTPREQYF	TGTGCCAGCAGCTTGTACAGTACCCCTCGCGAGCAGTACTTC
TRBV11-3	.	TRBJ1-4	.	CASSLHRDEKLFF	TGTGCCAGCAGCTTGCATCGGGATGAAAAACTGTTTTTT
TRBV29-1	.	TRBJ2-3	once	CSVGAGGTDTQYF	TGCAGCGTGGGCGCAGGGGGCACAGATACGCAGTATTTT